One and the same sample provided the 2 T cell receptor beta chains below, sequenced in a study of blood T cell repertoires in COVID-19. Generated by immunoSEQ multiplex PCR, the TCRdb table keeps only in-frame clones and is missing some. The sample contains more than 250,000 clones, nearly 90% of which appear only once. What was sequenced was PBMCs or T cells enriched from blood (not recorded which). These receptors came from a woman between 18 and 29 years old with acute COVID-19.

The CDR3 protein is CASSIVGGNYGYTF. The CDR3 DNA is TGTGCCAGTAGTATAGTAGGGGGTAACTATGGCTACACCTTC. The J gene is TRBJ1-2, the V gene TRBV19, with D possibly being TRBD1 (6 bases). CDR3 size: 14 residues. The ends were cut back, 1 base at V and 1 base at J, with 7 bases in the middle. Germline V gives CDR1 LNHDA, CDR2 SQIVND (reference sequence).

The CDR3 spells CASSQESGDEQFF. The CDR3 nucleotides are TGTGCCAGCAGCCAAGAAAGCGGAGATGAGCAGTTCTTC. The chain employs TRBV3-1 (or the pseudogene TRBV3-2) and TRBJ2-1, with TRBD2 as a possible D gene (5 bases). Germline V CDR1 and CDR2: LGHDT, YNNKEL (reference sequence). There are 13 residues in the CDR3. Trimming shortened V by 0 bases and J by 8 bases, and 8 bases separated the two germline ends.